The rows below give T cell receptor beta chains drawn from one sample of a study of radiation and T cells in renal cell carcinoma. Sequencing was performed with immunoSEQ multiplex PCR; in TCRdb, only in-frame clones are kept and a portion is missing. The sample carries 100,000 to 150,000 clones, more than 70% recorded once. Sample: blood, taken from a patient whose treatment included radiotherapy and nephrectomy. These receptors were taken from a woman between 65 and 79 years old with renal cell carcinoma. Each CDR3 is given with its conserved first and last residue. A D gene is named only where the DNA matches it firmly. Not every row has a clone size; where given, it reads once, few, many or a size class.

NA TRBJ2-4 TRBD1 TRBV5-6 CASSPPRTRQGAAKNIQYF TGTGCCAGCAGCCCACCCCGCACGAGGCAGGGGGCGGCCAAAAACATTCAGTACTTC
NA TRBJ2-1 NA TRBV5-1 CASSSQVDNEQFF TGCGCCAGCAGCTCCCAGGTTGACAATGAGCAGTTCTTC
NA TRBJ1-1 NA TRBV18 CASSPLEGGNTEAFF TGTGCCAGCTCACCCCTGGAGGGGGGGAACACTGAAGCTTTCTTT
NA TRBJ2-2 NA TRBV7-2 CASSLEGPPGELFF TGTGCCAGCAGCTTAGAGGGCCCCCCCGGGGAGCTGTTTTTT
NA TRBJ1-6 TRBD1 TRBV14 CASSRLGQGNNSPLHF TGTGCCAGCAGCCGGTTAGGACAGGGGAATAATTCACCCCTCCACTTT
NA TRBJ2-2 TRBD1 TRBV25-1 CASRGTGAETGELFF TGTGCCAGCAGGGGGACAGGGGCAGAAACCGGGGAGCTGTTTTTT
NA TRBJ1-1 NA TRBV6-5 CASSYSRGNTEAFF TGTGCCAGCAGTTACTCGAGAGGGAACACTGAAGCTTTCTTT
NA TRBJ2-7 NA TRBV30 CAWSRVWTTTYEQYF TGTGCCTGGAGCCGAGTATGGACGACTACCTACGAGCAGTACTTC
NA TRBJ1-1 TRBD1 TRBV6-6 CASTRDRGTEAFF TGTGCCAGCACTAGGGACAGGGGAACTGAAGCTTTCTTT
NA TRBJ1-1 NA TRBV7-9 CASSLGPWGDTEAFF TGTGCCAGCAGCTTGGGACCTTGGGGGGACACTGAAGCTTTCTTT
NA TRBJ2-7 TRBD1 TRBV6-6 CASSPTGGYSYEQYF TGTGCCAGCAGCCCGACAGGGGGTTACTCCTACGAGCAGTACTTC
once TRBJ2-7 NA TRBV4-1 CASSQDSGDSTYEQYF TGCGCCAGCAGCCAAGATTCGGGGGACAGCACCTACGAGCAGTACTTC
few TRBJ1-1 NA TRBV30 CAWSVSLKNTEAFF TGTGCCTGGAGTGTCTCGTTGAAGAACACTGAAGCTTTCTTT